The text below deals with one T cell receptor (beta chain). Its antigen is still unknown. No much larger clone exists at a distance of one base, and base qualities are not known. This sample is drawn from a study of tumor and adjacent non-tumor tissue in lung cancer (dated by TCRdb to 2017 to 2018). Study-wide context: Patients with adenocarcinoma (roughly 12), squamous cell carcinoma (2) and small cell lung cancer (1) were included in the cohort. Around 30 paired specimens, one tumor and one normal lung sample per patient, were profiled by TCRbeta CDR3 sequencing. Among the roughly 15 patients, ages ranged from about 30 to 85 years, around 10 were men and 5 were women, and disease was TNM stage I to III. Sequencing generated a total of about 130,000,000 productive TCRbeta reads, averaging roughly 4.3 million reads per sample. Using bulk TCRbeta repertoires from some 15 lung cancer patients, the study set lung tumor tissue side by side with matched distant non-tumor lung tissue.

Unmatched junction bases come to 7, with V trimmed by 0 bases and J by 2 bases. The CDR3 starts with the cysteine, ends with the phenylalanine, and has 15 residues. Only the CDR3 part of the read is kept: 45 bases, read in frame from the first base. The germline V gene (reference sequence) yields DFQATT for CDR1 and SNEGSKA for CDR2. General study outcomes and caveats: Neither the sequencing platform nor unique molecular identifiers are mentioned in the methods. Only 15 or so patients were included in the cohort, and the need for larger samples and more detailed clinical data was noted by the authors. TCR diversity was significantly higher in younger patients, and greater tumor TCR diversity was associated with shorter overall survival and shorter disease-free survival. Because peripheral blood was not sequenced, the blood TCRbeta repertoires of the lung cancer patients in the study went unexamined. Significantly higher TCR diversity (inverse Simpson) was observed in tumor tissue than in normal lung tissue (approximately 430 vs 150, P = 0.0075, Mann-Whitney U test). The top 100 clones accounted for a significantly larger cumulative portion of the repertoire in normal lung than in tumor tissue.

RNA was isolated from bulk, unsorted tissue, and RNA quality was assessed with a NanoDrop ND-1000 and an Agilent 2100. Newly diagnosed lung cancer patients without prior chemotherapy who had been admitted for thoracic surgery in China between August and November 2014 were enrolled as donors. Patients with previous radiotherapy or chemotherapy, or with another concurrent cancer, were excluded from the study. Pieces of surgical tissue measuring about 1-2.1 cm3 were kept in RNAlater solution and stored at -80 degrees C until use. The library was made by multiplex PCR. The sequencer listed for this sample is Illumina HiSeq 2500. TCRbeta libraries were constructed through three rounds of nested PCR with primers (Table S4) according to protocols adapted from ARM-PCR. Before sequencing, PCR products in the 200-500 bp range were cut out of the gel and cleaned up using the QIAquick gel extraction kit. The authors processed their data as follows. Reads were cleaned with Trimmomatic, merged with FLASH into complete CDR3 sequences, and assigned to V(D)J germline segments with MiTCR. Clonal diversity was calculated as the inverse Simpson's index using VDJtools. Productive reads were defined as in-frame sequences without a premature stop codon. The public sequencing data were trimmed at Q25 with fastp and processed into clonotypes with MiXCR by TCRdb, which kept only in-frame beta chains. Under each unique CDR3 protein, matching rows form one entry showing the most common genes and DNA. The V and J calls, along with clone size, are taken from TCRdb and not from the paper's own processing. This sample is represented by more than 90,000 distinct CDR3 sequences; about 70% of them were singletons. Around 18% of the sample belongs to the ten largest clones.

The clonotype was recovered from a man aged 60 to 69 with non-small cell lung cancer. Sequencing used lung tumor tissue. The V and J segments used are TRBV20-1 and TRBJ2-7; 7 bases in between match TRBD1. CDR3 sequence: CSARDGGRGTYEQYF. The sequence in DNA is TGCAGTGCTAGAGATGGTGGCAGGGGGACCTACGAGCAGTACTTC.